This TCR beta chain was identified during a study of T cell changes during pregnancy in multiple sclerosis. TCRdb's table, derived via immunoSEQ multiplex PCR, lists solely in-frame clones and lacks some. The sample carries 20,000 to 25,000 clones, approximately 87% recorded once. Germline-derived CDR1 and CDR2 are SGHKS and YYEKEE (reference sequence). V was clipped by 1 base and J by 4 bases, with 15 bases between them. This CDR3 is built from 15 residues. The sequencing used CD8+ T cells from peripheral blood mononuclear cells, collected before pregnancy. The TCR originated in a female donor with multiple sclerosis, enrolled in a pregnancy study. This rearrangement joins TRBV5-5 to TRBJ2-7; possibly TRBD2 for D (5 bases). CDR3 in amino acids: CASSLFPGFQYEQYF. The CDR3 bases are TGTGCCAGCAGCTTGTTTCCGGGATTTCAGTACGAGCAGTACTTC.